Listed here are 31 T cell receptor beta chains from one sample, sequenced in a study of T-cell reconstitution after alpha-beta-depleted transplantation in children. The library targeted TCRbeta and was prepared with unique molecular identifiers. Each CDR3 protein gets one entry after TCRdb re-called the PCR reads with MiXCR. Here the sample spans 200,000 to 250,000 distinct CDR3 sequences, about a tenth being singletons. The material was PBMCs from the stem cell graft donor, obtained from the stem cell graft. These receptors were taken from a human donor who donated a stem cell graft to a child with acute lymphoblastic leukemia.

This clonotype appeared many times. The CDR3 here is CASSPPGQGRGEQYF. CDR3 nucleotide sequence: TGTGCCAGCAGCCCTCCGGGACAGGGGAGAGGCGAGCAGTACTTC. The chain is built from TRBV11-1 and TRBJ2-7, with TRBD1 identical over 10 bases. The CDR3 length is 15 residues. Germline V gives CDR1 SGHAT, CDR2 FQDESV (reference sequence). Trimming cost V 5 bases and J 6 bases; bases outside gene matches: 10.

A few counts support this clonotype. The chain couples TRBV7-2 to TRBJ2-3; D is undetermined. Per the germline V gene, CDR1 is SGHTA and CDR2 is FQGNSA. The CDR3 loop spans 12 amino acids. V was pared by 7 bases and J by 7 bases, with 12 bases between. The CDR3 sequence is CASTQDPNTQYF. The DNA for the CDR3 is TGTGCCAGCACCCAAGACCCAAATACGCAGTATTTT. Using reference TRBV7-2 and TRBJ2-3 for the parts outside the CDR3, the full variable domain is GAGVSQSPSNKVTEKGKDVELRCDPISGHTALYWYRQSLGQGLEFLIYFQGNSAPDKSGLPSDRFSAERTGGSVSTLTIQRTQQEDSAVYLCASTQDPNTQYFGPGTRLTVL.

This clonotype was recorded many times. For the CDR3, the DNA is TGCGCCAGCAGCGGGACTAGCGGGGTTGACACCGGGGAGCTGTTTTTT. Translated, it gives CASSGTSGVDTGELFF. The V and J genes are TRBV5-1 and TRBJ2-2; 13 bases map to TRBD2. From germline, CDR1 is SGHRS and CDR2 YFSETQ. V dropped 4 bases and J dropped 3; count of bases not matched to a gene: 3. The CDR3 contains 16 residues.

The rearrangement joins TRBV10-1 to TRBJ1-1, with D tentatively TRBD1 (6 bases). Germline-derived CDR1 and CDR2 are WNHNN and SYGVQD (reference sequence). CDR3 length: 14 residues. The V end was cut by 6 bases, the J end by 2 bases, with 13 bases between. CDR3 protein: CASSEDSLNTEAFF. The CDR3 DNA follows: TGCGCCAGCAGCGAGGACAGCCTTAACACTGAAGCTTTCTTT.

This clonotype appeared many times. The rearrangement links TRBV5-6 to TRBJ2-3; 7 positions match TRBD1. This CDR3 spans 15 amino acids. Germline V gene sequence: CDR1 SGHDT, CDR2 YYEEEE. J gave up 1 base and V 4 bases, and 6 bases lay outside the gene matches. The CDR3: CASSKGQYGTDTQYF. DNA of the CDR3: TGTGCCAGCAGCAAGGGACAGTATGGCACAGATACGCAGTATTTT.

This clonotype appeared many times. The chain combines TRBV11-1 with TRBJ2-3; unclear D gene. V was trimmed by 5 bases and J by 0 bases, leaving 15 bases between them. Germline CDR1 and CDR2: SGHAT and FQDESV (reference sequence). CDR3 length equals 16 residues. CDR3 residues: CASSRRKRTSTDTQYF. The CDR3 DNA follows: TGTGCCAGCAGCCGAAGGAAACGAACTAGCACAGATACGCAGTATTTT.

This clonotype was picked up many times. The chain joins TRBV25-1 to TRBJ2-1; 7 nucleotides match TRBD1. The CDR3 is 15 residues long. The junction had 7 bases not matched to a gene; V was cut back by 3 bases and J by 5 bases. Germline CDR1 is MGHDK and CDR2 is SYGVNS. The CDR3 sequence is CASSEIRGQNNEQFF. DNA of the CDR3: TGTGCCAGCAGTGAGATCCGGGGACAGAACAATGAGCAGTTCTTC.

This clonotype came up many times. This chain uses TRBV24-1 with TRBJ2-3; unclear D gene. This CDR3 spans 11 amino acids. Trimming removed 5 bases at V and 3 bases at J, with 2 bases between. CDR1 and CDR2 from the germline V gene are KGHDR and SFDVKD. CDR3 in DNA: TGTGCCACCAGTGTAACAGATACGCAGTATTTT. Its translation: CATSVTDTQYF.

CDR3 DNA sequence: TGTGCCAGCAGCTCAGGGGGCGGGGACGAGCAGTACTTC. This gives the protein CASSSGGGDEQYF. The genes are TRBV11-2 and TRBJ2-7; 8 bases agree with TRBD1. J gave up 5 bases and V 4 bases, and 4 bases lay outside the gene matches. Germline V gene lookup returns CDR1 SGHAT and CDR2 FQNNGV. The CDR3 runs to 13 residues.

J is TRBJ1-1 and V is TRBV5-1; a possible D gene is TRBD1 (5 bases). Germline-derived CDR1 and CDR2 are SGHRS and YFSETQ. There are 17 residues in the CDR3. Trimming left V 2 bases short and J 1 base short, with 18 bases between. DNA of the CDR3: TGCGCCAGCAGCTTTTTCCGGGACCCCACACCGAACACTGAAGCTTTCTTT. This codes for CASSFFRDPTPNTEAFF.

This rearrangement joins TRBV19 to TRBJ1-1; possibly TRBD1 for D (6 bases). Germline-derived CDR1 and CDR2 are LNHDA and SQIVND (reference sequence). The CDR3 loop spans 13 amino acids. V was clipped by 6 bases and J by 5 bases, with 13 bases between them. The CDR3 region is CASREGVGTEAFF. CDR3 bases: TGTGCCAGTAGGGAGGGGGTCGGTACTGAAGCTTTCTTT. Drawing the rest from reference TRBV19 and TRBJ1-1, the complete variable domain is DGGITQSPKYLFRKEGQNVTLSCEQNLNHDAMYWYRQDPGQGLRLIYYSQIVNDFQKGDIAEGYSVSREKKESFPLTVTSAQKNPTAFYLCASREGVGTEAFFGQGTRLTVV.

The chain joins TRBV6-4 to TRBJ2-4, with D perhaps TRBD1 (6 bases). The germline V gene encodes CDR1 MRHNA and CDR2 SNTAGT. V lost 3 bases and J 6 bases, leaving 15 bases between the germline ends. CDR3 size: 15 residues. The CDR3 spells CASSEEDGQRNIQYF. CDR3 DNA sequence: TGTGCCAGCAGTGAGGAGGACGGACAGAGAAACATTCAGTACTTC.

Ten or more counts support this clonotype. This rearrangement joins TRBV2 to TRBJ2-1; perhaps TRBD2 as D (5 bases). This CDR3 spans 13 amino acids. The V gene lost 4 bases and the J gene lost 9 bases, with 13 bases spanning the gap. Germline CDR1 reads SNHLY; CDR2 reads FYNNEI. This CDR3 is CASSVMGASEQFF. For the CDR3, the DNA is TGTGCCAGCAGTGTAATGGGAGCCTCTGAGCAGTTCTTC.

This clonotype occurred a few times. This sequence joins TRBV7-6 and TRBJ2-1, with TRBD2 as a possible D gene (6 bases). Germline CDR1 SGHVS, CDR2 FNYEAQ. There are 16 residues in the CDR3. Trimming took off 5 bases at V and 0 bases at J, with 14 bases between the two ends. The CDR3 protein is CASSPLAVSSYNEQFF. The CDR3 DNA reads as TGTGCCAGCAGCCCCTTAGCGGTCTCCTCCTACAATGAGCAGTTCTTC.

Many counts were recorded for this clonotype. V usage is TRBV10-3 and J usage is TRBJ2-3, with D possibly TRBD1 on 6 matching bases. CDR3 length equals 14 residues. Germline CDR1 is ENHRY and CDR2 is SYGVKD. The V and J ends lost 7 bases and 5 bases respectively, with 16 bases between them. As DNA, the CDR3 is TGTGCCATCACCGAGAGAGGGGGAAGAGATACGCAGTATTTT. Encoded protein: CAITERGGRDTQYF.

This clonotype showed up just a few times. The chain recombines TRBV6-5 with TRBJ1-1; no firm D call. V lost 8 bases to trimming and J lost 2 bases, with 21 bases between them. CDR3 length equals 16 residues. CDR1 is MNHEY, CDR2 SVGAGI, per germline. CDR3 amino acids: CASFTGSLGPNTEAFF. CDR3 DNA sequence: TGTGCCAGCTTCACGGGGTCCCTAGGGCCTAACACTGAAGCTTTCTTT.

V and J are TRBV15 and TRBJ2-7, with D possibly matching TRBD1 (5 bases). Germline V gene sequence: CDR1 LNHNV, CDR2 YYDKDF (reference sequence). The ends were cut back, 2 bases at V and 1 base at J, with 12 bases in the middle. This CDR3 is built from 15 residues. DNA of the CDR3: TGTGCCACCAGCAGATCTAAGACAGATTCCTACGAGCAGTACTTC. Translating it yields CATSRSKTDSYEQYF.

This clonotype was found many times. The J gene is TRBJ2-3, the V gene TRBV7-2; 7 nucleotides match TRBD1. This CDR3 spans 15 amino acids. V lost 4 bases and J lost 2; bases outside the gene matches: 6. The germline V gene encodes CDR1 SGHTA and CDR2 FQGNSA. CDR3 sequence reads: CASSSEGTATDTQYF. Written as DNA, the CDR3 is TGTGCCAGCAGCTCCGAGGGGACAGCCACAGATACGCAGTATTTT.

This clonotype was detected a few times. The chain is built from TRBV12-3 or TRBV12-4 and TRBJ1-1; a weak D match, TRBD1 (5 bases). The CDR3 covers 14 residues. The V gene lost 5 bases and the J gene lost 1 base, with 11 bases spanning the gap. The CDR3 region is CASSMGTANTEAFF. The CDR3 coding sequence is TGTGCCAGCAGTATGGGGACCGCGAACACTGAAGCTTTCTTT.

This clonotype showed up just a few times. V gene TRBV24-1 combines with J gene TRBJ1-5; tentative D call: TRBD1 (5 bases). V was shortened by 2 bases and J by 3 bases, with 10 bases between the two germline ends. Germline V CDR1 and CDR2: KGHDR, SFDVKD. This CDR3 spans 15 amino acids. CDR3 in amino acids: CATSDSRQFNQPQHF. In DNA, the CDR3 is TGTGCCACCAGTGATTCGCGACAGTTCAATCAGCCCCAGCATTTT.

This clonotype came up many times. The CDR3 region has the DNA TGTGCCAGCAGTAACACGGACAGGGTTTCAGATACGCAGTATTTT. It translates to CASSNTDRVSDTQYF. V usage is TRBV6-5 and J usage is TRBJ2-3; 8 nucleotides agree with TRBD1. The CDR3 is 15 residues long. With 5 bases clipped from V and 4 bases from J, the junction kept 8 bases outside the gene matches. Germline assignment: CDR1 MNHEY and CDR2 SVGAGI.

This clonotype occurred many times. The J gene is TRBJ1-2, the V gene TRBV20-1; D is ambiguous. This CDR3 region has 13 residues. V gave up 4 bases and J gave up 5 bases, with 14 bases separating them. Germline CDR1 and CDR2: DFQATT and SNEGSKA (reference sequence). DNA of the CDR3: TGCAGTGCTACCTTGACGGATACTTATGGCTACACCTTC. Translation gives CSATLTDTYGYTF.

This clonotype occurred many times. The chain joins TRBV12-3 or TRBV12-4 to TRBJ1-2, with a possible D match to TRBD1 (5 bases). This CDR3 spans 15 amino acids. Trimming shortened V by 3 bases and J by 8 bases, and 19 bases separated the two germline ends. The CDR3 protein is CASSFKGPDVYGYTF. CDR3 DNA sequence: TGTGCCAGCAGTTTTAAGGGGCCAGATGTCTACGGCTACACCTTC.

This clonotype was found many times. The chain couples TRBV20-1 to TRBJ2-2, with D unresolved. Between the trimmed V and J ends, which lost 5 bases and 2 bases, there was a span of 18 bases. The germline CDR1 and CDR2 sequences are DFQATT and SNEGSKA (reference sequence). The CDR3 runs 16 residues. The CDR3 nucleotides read TGCAGTGCTGGCGAACGGGTCCAACTTAACACCGGGGAGCTGTTTTTT. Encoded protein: CSAGERVQLNTGELFF.

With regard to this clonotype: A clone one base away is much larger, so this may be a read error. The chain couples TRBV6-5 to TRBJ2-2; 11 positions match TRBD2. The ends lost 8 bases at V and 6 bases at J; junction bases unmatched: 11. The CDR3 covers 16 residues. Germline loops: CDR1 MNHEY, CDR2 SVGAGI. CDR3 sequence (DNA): TGTGCCAGCGGTTTAGCGGGGGGGCCATTCCCCGGGGAGCTGTTTTTT. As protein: CASGLAGGPFPGELFF.

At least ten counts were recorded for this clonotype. The CDR3 sequence is CASSDSRADTQYF. CDR3 coding DNA: TGTGCCAGCAGTGATTCCCGCGCAGATACGCAGTATTTT. The V and J genes are TRBV6-1 and TRBJ2-3, with no clear D. CDR1 and CDR2 (germline): MNHNS, SASEGT. V was clipped by 3 bases and J by 4 bases, with 8 bases between them. The CDR3 length is 13 residues.

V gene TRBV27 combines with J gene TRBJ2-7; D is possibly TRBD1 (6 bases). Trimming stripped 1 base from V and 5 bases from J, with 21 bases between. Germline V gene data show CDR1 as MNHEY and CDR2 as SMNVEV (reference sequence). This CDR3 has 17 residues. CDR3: CASSLYWDIGQNHEQYF. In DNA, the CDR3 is TGTGCCAGCAGTTTATACTGGGACATTGGGCAGAACCACGAGCAGTACTTC.

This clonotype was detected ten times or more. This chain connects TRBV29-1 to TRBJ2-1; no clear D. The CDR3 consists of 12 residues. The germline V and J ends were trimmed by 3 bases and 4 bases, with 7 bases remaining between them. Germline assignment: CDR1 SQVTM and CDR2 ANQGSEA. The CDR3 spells CSVEADYNEQFF. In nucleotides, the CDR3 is TGCAGCGTTGAGGCCGATTACAATGAGCAGTTCTTC.

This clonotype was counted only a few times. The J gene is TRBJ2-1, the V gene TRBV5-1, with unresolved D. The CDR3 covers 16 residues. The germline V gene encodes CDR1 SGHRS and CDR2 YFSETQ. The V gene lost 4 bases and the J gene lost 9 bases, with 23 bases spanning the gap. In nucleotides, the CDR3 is TGCGCCAGCAGCCTGTTGGAGTCTCGCCTCTCTGGTGAGCAGTTCTTC. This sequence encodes CASSLLESRLSGEQFF.

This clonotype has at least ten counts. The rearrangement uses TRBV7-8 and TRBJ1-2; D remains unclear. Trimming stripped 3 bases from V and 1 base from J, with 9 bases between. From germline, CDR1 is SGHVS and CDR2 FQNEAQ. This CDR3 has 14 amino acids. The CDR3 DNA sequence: TGTGCCAGCAGCTTGGAACCTAATAACTATGGCTACACCTTC. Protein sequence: CASSLEPNNYGYTF. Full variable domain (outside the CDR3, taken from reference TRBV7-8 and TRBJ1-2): GAGVSQSPRYKVAKRGQDVALRCDPISGHVSLFWYQQALGQGPEFLTYFQNEAQLDKSGLPSDRFFAERPEGSVSTLKIQRTQQEDSAVYLCASSLEPNNYGYTFGSGTRLTVV.

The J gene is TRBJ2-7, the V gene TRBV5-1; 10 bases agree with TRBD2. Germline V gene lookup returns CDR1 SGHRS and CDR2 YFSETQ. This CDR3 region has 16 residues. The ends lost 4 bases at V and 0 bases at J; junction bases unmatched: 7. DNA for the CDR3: TGCGCCAGCAGCCCCCGACTAGCGGGTAGCTCCTACGAGCAGTACTTC. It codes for CASSPRLAGSSYEQYF.